Listed here are 29 T cell receptor beta chains from one sample, sequenced in a study of blood T cells in healthy people across ages. It was with a sample-barcoded 5' primer and a J-beta primer mix that a second PCR of roughly 7 to 12 cycles was run. TCRdb analysed the 5' RACE reads with MiXCR anew, one entry per CDR3 protein. The sample yields some 640,000 distinct CDR3 sequences, about 30% seen once. The sample comprised blood. These receptors came from a woman older than 75 in good health.

The sample holds many counts of this clonotype. V is TRBV5-6 and J is TRBJ2-5, with 12 nucleotides matching TRBD2. With 4 bases clipped from V and 5 bases from J, the junction kept 12 bases outside the gene matches. This CDR3 spans 17 amino acids. Looked up from germline, CDR1 is SGHDT and CDR2 is YYEEEE. The CDR3 spells CASSPQASGGALETQYF. Written as DNA, the CDR3 is TGTGCCAGCAGCCCTCAGGCTAGCGGGGGGGCCCTGGAGACCCAGTACTTC.

This chain links TRBV15 with TRBJ1-1; TRBD1 might be the D (6 bases). The CDR3 has 13 residues. Germline-derived CDR1 and CDR2 are LNHNV and YYDKDF (reference sequence). The V and J ends lost 0 bases and 7 bases respectively, with 9 bases between them. The CDR3 nucleotides read TGTGCCACCAGCAGAGAGACAGGCTTTGAAGCTTTCTTT. Residues: CATSRETGFEAFF.

This clonotype was detected only a few times. The genes are TRBV7-9 and TRBJ1-6; 7 positions match TRBD1. Germline CDR1 and CDR2: SEHNR and FQNEAQ (reference sequence). This CDR3 contains 14 residues. The V and J ends lost 7 bases and 6 bases, in that order; junction bases with no gene match: 6. The CDR3 loop is CASTLGQVNSPLHF. The CDR3 bases are TGTGCCAGCACCCTAGGACAGGTTAATTCACCCCTCCACTTT.

This clonotype was observed at least ten times. This chain connects TRBV7-2 to TRBJ1-4, with 9 bases aligning to TRBD1. Germline assignment: CDR1 SGHTA and CDR2 FQGNSA. Unmatched junction bases numbered 2, after V lost 2 bases and J lost 7 bases. This CDR3 contains 14 residues. The CDR3 nucleotides are TGTGCCAGCAGCTTAACGGACAGGGGTGAAAAACTGTTTTTT. This encodes CASSLTDRGEKLFF.

Note on this clonotype: Possible read error: a much larger clone is one base away. The chain carries TRBV9 and TRBJ2-5; 10 nucleotides agree with TRBD2. The tail of the sequence fits TRBJ2-1 better, so the J call may be wrong. CDR1 and CDR2 (germline): SGDLS, YYNGEE. This CDR3 has 17 amino acids. The CDR3 DNA reads as TGTGCCAGCAGCCCCCATGTCCTAGCGGGGGCCCAAGAGACCCAGTTCTTC. Translating it yields CASSPHVLAGAQETQFF.

This clonotype was found once. The rearrangement uses TRBV15 and TRBJ2-4; possibly TRBD1 for D (6 bases). V shed 0 bases and J shed 5 bases, with 14 bases lying between them. This CDR3 contains 16 residues. CDR1 is LNHNV and CDR2 is YYDKDF in the germline V gene (reference sequence). The CDR3 nucleotides are TGTGCCACCAGCAGAGATGGGGGCGGCCGGGAAAACATTCAGTACTTC. Translated: CATSRDGGGRENIQYF.

This clonotype occurred a few times. The V call is TRBV6-2 or TRBV6-3, the J call TRBJ2-1; TRBD1 agrees at 7 bases. The end of the DNA fits TRBJ2-7 better, so the J call may be wrong. This CDR3 is 16 amino acids long. Looked up from germline, CDR1 is MNHEY and CDR2 is SVGEGT. The CDR3 sequence is CASSGRGTVSYNEQYF. DNA of the CDR3: TGTGCCAGCAGTGGCCGAGGGACAGTATCCTACAATGAGCAGTACTTC.

The chain joins TRBV6-5 to TRBJ1-1; the match to TRBD1 covers 9 bases. CDR3 length: 15 residues. Losses at the gene ends were 6 bases for V and 0 bases for J; bases not matched to a gene: 5. Germline assignment: CDR1 MNHEY and CDR2 SVGAGI. In nucleotides, the CDR3 is TGTGCCAGCAGCGGGACAGGGAATATGAACACTGAAGCTTTCTTT. It translates to CASSGTGNMNTEAFF.

Note on this clonotype: This may come from a read error, since a much larger clone is one base off. The chain carries TRBV7-3 and TRBJ2-5, with D perhaps matching TRBD2 (6 bases). The length of the CDR3 is 15 residues. Per germline, CDR1 SGHTA and CDR2 FQGTGA. The V end was cut by 5 bases, the J end by 11 bases, with 24 bases between. The CDR3 is CASSPPGLSFSEQYF. As DNA, the CDR3 is TGTGCCAGCAGCCCTCCGGGACTCTCTTTCAGTGAGCAGTACTTC.

This clonotype was observed many times. The V gene is TRBV7-9, the J gene TRBJ1-1; no definite D call. V lost 6 bases to trimming and J lost 0 bases, with 5 bases between them. Germline-derived CDR1 and CDR2 are SEHNR and FQNEAQ (reference sequence). The CDR3 is made up of 12 amino acids. As DNA, the CDR3 is TGTGCCAGCAGTCAGATGAACACTGAAGCTTTCTTT. Residues: CASSQMNTEAFF.

This clonotype was counted many times. The rearrangement joins TRBV12-3 or TRBV12-4 to TRBJ2-1, with D tentatively TRBD2 (6 bases). Trimming removed 6 bases from V and 6 bases from J, with 9 bases in between. The CDR3 consists of 12 residues. CDR3 residues: CASSGGPNEQFF. DNA of the CDR3: TGTGCCAGCAGCGGGGGACCCAATGAGCAGTTCTTC.

Worth noting for this clonotype: The conserved phenylalanine or tryptophan normally closing the CDR3 is absent here, so this likely arose from a read error. In nucleotides, the CDR3 is TGTGCCAGCAGTATGCGGGAGGGTGAAGCTTTCGTT. Its protein is CASSMREGEAFV. The chain recombines TRBV12-3 or TRBV12-4 with TRBJ1-1; the D is unclear. The CDR3 totals 12 residues. V dropped 5 bases and J dropped 7 bases, with 11 bases sitting between them.

The gene calls are TRBV5-1 and TRBJ1-5, with 9 nucleotides matching TRBD1. There are 19 residues in the CDR3. The V and J ends lost 4 bases and 11 bases, in that order; junction bases with no gene match: 25. Germline V gives CDR1 SGHRS, CDR2 YFSETQ. The CDR3 sequence: CASSPGTGINLPSPQTQHF. CDR3 bases: TGCGCCAGCAGCCCAGGGACAGGGATTAACTTACCAAGCCCCCAGACCCAGCATTTT. Filled out from reference TRBV5-1 and TRBJ1-5, the complete variable domain reads KAGVTQTPRYLIKTRGQQVTLSCSPISGHRSVSWYQQTPGQGLQFLFEYFSETQRNKGNFPGRFSGRQFSNSRSEMNVSTLELGDSALYLCASSPGTGINLPSPQTQHFGDGTRLSIL.

At least ten counts were recorded for this clonotype. In DNA form, the CDR3 reads TGTGCCAGCTGGGGGACAGGCTCCACAGATACGCAGTATTTT. Protein sequence: CASWGTGSTDTQYF. The genes are TRBV28 and TRBJ2-3; 8 nucleotides match TRBD1. V lost 8 bases to trimming and J lost 2 bases; unmatched junction nucleotides: 6. The CDR3 runs to 14 residues. Germline V gives CDR1 MDHEN, CDR2 SYDVKM.

This clonotype was seen only a few times. V gene TRBV5-1 combines with J gene TRBJ2-3; 9 nucleotides match TRBD1. The CDR3 covers 15 residues. CDR1 and CDR2 (germline): SGHRS, YFSETQ. V lost 5 bases, J lost 5 bases, and 9 bases stayed unmatched. CDR3 in DNA: TGCGCCAGCAGAATAAACGGACAGGGGATAGATACGCAGTATTTT. It specifies CASRINGQGIDTQYF.

This clonotype was found many times. This may stem from a read error, because a much larger clone lies one nucleotide away. J is TRBJ2-3 and V is TRBV20-1; possibly TRBD2 for D (6 bases). The CDR3 runs to 12 residues. Germline lookup yields CDR1 DFQATT and CDR2 SNEGSKA (reference sequence). This CDR3 reads CRAGRGTDTQYF. Here the CDR3 DNA reads TGCAGGGCGGGGCGCGGCACAGATACGCAGTATTTT.

This clonotype was counted at least ten times. The chain links TRBV20-1 to TRBJ1-2; D not resolved. The CDR3 runs 12 residues. CDR1 and CDR2 from the germline V gene are DFQATT and SNEGSKA (reference sequence). V was pared by 3 bases and J by 2 bases, with 7 bases between. CDR3 in DNA: TGCAGTGCTAGTCATGCGAACTATGGCTACACCTTC. It is translated as CSASHANYGYTF.

This clonotype was picked up many times. The gene calls are TRBV10-3 and TRBJ1-4; no clear D gene. V gave up 3 bases and J gave up 0 bases, with 5 bases separating them. CDR3 length: 14 amino acids. CDR1 and CDR2 (germline): ENHRY, SYGVKD. The CDR3 sequence is CAISDESTNEKLFF. The CDR3 coding sequence is TGTGCCATCAGTGATGAGTCAACTAATGAAAAACTGTTTTTT.

The chain employs TRBV30 and TRBJ1-2, with D unresolved. CDR3 length: 11 amino acids. The ends were cut back, 7 bases at V and 3 bases at J, with 9 bases in the middle. The germline gives CDR1 GTSNPN, CDR2 SVGIG (reference sequence). This CDR3 is CASVGYYGYTF. CDR3 sequence (DNA): TGTGCCTCTGTGGGTTACTATGGCTACACCTTC.

V usage is TRBV2 and J usage is TRBJ1-5; 9 bases line up with TRBD1. V was pared by 6 bases and J by 7 bases, with 13 bases of the junction left unmatched. Germline assignment: CDR1 SNHLY and CDR2 FYNNEI. This CDR3 region has 16 residues. The chain's CDR3 is CASSWDRVEWGQPQHF. Written as DNA, the CDR3 is TGTGCCAGCAGCTGGGACAGGGTGGAATGGGGGCAGCCCCAGCATTTT.

This clonotype was picked up many times. The chain links TRBV28 to TRBJ1-2; D is unclear. The germline gives CDR1 MDHEN, CDR2 SYDVKM. The CDR3 spans 12 residues. Between the trimmed V and J ends, which lost 3 bases and 8 bases, there was a span of 10 bases. CDR3 in amino acids: CASSFSGEGYTF. In DNA form, the CDR3 reads TGTGCCAGCAGTTTTTCTGGGGAGGGCTACACCTTC.

This clonotype was recorded at least ten times. The chain recombines TRBV6-1 with TRBJ2-7; 9 positions match TRBD1. Trimming cost V 5 bases and J 5 bases; bases outside gene matches: 7. Per the germline V gene, CDR1 is MNHNS and CDR2 is SASEGT. This CDR3 contains 14 residues. The CDR3 here is CASSNHRGHNEQYF. The DNA of the CDR3 is TGTGCCAGCAGTAACCACAGGGGGCATAACGAGCAGTACTTC.

In its sample, this clonotype was seen many times. One junction end does not reproduce the germline sequence, and a read error may be involved. The V call is TRBV7-9, the J call TRBJ1-4; 12 nucleotides align to TRBD1. CDR1 is SEHNR and CDR2 is FQNEAQ in the germline V gene (reference sequence). This CDR3 has 15 residues. CDR3 region: CASSLAGQGARKLFF. CDR3 bases: TGTGCCAGCAGCCTAGCGGGACAGGGGGCGAGAAAACTGTTTTTT.

This clonotype was found many times. The rearrangement joins TRBV12-3 or TRBV12-4 to TRBJ2-5, with 7 positions matching TRBD1. J lost 2 bases, V lost 6 bases, and 3 bases had no gene match. This CDR3 comprises 13 residues. DNA for the CDR3: TGTGCCAGCAGATGGGACAGTCAAGAGACCCAGTACTTC. Its translation: CASRWDSQETQYF.

This clonotype showed up many times. The chain employs TRBV10-3 and TRBJ1-1; possible D gene TRBD1, 5 bases. This CDR3 region has 12 residues. CDR1 is ENHRY and CDR2 is SYGVKD in the germline V gene. Trimming cost V 3 bases and J 3 bases, with 5 bases left between them. The CDR3 is CAISDRDTEAFF. In DNA form, the CDR3 reads TGTGCCATCAGTGACAGGGACACTGAAGCTTTCTTT.

The chain recombines TRBV4-2 with TRBJ1-5; weak D call: TRBD1 (5 bases). The germline CDR1 and CDR2 sequences are LGHNA and YNFKEQ. Trimming cost V 0 bases and J 0 bases, with 18 bases left between them. CDR3 size: 19 residues. As DNA, the CDR3 is TGTGCCAGCAGCCAAGATCGGGGTGGGGGGAGAAATAGCAATCAGCCCCAGCATTTT. It is translated as CASSQDRGGGRNSNQPQHF.

This clonotype was observed many times. The CDR3 DNA is TGTGCCAGCAGGCCCAACAGGGTTAAGCAGTACTTC. Translation gives CASRPNRVKQYF. This chain connects TRBV28 to TRBJ2-7; D possibly corresponds to TRBD1 (6 bases). This CDR3 contains 12 residues. Germline CDR1 reads MDHEN; CDR2 reads SYDVKM. Deletions cut 6 bases from V and 8 bases from J, with 14 bases between.

This clonotype has a count of ten or more. The chain carries TRBV28 and TRBJ2-1, with TRBD2 as a possible D gene (6 bases). There are 12 residues in the CDR3. V lost 1 base and J lost 8, with 6 bases in between. Per the germline V gene, CDR1 is MDHEN and CDR2 is SYDVKM. CDR3 nucleotide sequence: TGTGCCAGCAGTTTATTAGCGGATGAGCAGTTCTTC. Protein: CASSLLADEQFF.

Of note for this clonotype: An end of the junction differs from the germline gene, which may be a read error. The chain employs TRBV19 and TRBJ2-7; D remains unclear. The CDR3 runs to 12 residues. Germline-derived CDR1 and CDR2 are LNHDA and SQIVND (reference sequence). The CDR3 spells CASSKLDNEHYF. CDR3 in DNA: TGTGCCAGTAGTAAGCTCGACAATGAGCACTACTTC.